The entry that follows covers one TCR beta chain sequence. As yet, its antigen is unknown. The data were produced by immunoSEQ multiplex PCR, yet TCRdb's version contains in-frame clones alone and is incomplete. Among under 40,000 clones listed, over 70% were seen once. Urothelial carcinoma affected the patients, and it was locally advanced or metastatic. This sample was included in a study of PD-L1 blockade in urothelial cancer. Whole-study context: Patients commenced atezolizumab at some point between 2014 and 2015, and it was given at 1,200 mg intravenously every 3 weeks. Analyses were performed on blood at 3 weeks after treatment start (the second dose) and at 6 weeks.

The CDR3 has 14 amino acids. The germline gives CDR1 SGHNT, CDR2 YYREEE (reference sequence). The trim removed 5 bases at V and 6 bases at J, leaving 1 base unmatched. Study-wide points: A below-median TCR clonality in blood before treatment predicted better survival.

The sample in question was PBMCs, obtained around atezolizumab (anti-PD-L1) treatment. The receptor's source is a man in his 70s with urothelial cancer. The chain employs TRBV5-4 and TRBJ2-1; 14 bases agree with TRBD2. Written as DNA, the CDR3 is TGTGCCAGCAGGGGACTAGCGGGGGCCAATGAGCAGTTCTTC. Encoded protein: CASRGLAGANEQFF.